This TCR beta chain appears in the sequencing data of a study of blood T cell repertoires in COVID-19. Authors' data handling: Estimated nucleated cell counts came from reference gene primer amplification. Repertoires were generated with immunoSEQ multiplex PCR, while TCRdb's copy carries only in-frame clones and drops some. The V and J calls and clone size were taken over from that table, and D and trimming were inferred from the DNA. The data show roughly 100,000 clones, with 86% seen just once and 18% held by the top ten. CDR3 size: 16 residues. CDR1 is SGHTA, CDR2 FQGNSA, per germline. Germline trimming cut 4 bases from V and 3 bases from J; bases unmatched to any gene: 9.

Input material: peripheral blood. The chain joins TRBV7-2 to TRBJ2-5; 9 bases are a match to TRBD1. This sequence originates from a woman older than 75 with acute or convalescent COVID-19. The CDR3 DNA reads TGTGCCAGCAGCTCCCGCCCCGGGACAGGGAAAGAGACCCAGTACTTC. As protein: CASSSRPGTGKETQYF.